One and the same sample provided the 28 T cell receptor beta chains below, sequenced in a study of CD8+ T cells in alopecia areata. The authors extracted RNA and reverse transcribed it into cDNA as the sequencing template. Repertoires were generated with immunoSEQ multiplex PCR, while TCRdb's copy carries only in-frame clones and drops some. The repertoire holds some 180,000 clones, 50% to 70% seen once, with about 1.5% in the top ten. Here the sequenced sample was CD4+ T cells sorted from blood, taken at week 0. Source of these receptors: a human donor with alopecia areata.

This clone turned up a few times. V usage is TRBV7-2 and J usage is TRBJ1-4; D ambiguous. The CDR3 totals 16 residues. The V end lost 3 bases, the J end lost 3 bases, and 14 bases lay between the germline ends. The germline V gene has CDR1 SGHTA and CDR2 FQGNSA. CDR3 sequence reads: CASSLTLRTSNEKLFF. CDR3 sequence (DNA): TGTGCCAGCAGCTTGACCCTCAGGACTTCTAATGAAAAACTGTTTTTT.

The chain couples TRBV9 to TRBJ1-6; D is perhaps TRBD1 (5 bases). The CDR3 runs 13 residues. CDR1 SGDLS and CDR2 YYNGEE come from the germline V gene. V lost 1 base to trimming and J lost 7 bases, with 6 bases between them. The CDR3 sequence is CASSVKGNSPLHF. The DNA for the CDR3 is TGTGCCAGCAGCGTAAAGGGGAATTCACCCCTCCACTTT.

The chain is built from TRBV5-4 and TRBJ2-1; TRBD2 aligns across 7 bases. This CDR3 is 17 amino acids long. V lost 4 bases to trimming and J lost 4 bases; unmatched junction nucleotides: 14. Germline V gene lookup returns CDR1 SGHNT and CDR2 YYREEE (reference sequence). The CDR3 coding sequence is TGTGCCAGCAGCGGAAATTTAGCGGGCCTTACTTACAATGAGCAGTTCTTC. Protein product: CASSGNLAGLTYNEQFF. The variable domain in full, with the rest retrieved from reference TRBV5-4 and TRBJ2-1, is ETGVTQSPTHLIKTRGQQVTLRCSSQSGHNTVSWYQQALGQGPQFIFQYYREEENGRGNFPPRFSGLQFPNYSSELNVNALELDDSALYLCASSGNLAGLTYNEQFFGPGTRLTVL.

This clone appeared a few times. This chain joins TRBV19 and TRBJ1-6, with D maybe TRBD1 (6 bases). The CDR3 is 15 amino acids. Germline V CDR1 and CDR2: LNHDA, SQIVND (reference sequence). The germline V and J ends were trimmed by 4 bases and 5 bases, with 12 bases remaining between them. This CDR3 reads CASSTRGPDNSPLHF. Here the CDR3 DNA reads TGTGCCAGTAGTACCAGGGGACCGGATAATTCACCCCTCCACTTT.

This clone was picked up a small number of times. This chain joins TRBV25-1 and TRBJ1-2, with a weak D call TRBD1 (6 bases). The CDR3 has 15 amino acids. Germline V gives CDR1 MGHDK, CDR2 SYGVNS. Trimming removed 4 bases from V and 1 base from J, with 13 bases in between. The CDR3 DNA reads as TGTGCCAGCAGTGGCAGTTCCAGGGGTAACTATGGCTACACCTTC. It yields the protein CASSGSSRGNYGYTF.

The V call is TRBV19, the J call TRBJ1-2; maybe TRBD1 (6 bases). CDR1 is LNHDA and CDR2 is SQIVND in the germline V gene (reference sequence). Trimming pared 6 bases from V and 2 bases from J, leaving 13 bases between. The CDR3 is 14 residues long. In DNA form, the CDR3 reads TGTGCCAGTAGGGGGATCGACAGGAACTATGGCTACACCTTC. Its protein product is CASRGIDRNYGYTF.

The chain couples TRBV27 to TRBJ1-1; the D gene is possibly TRBD1 (6 bases). This CDR3 spans 14 amino acids. V gave up 7 bases and J gave up 6 bases, with 18 bases separating them. Per the germline V gene, CDR1 is MNHEY and CDR2 is SMNVEV (reference sequence). In nucleotides, the CDR3 is TGTGCCAGCAACCCCCTGGGGGCTGAGGCTGAAGCTTTCTTT. This translates into CASNPLGAEAEAFF.

The V call is TRBV2, the J call TRBJ2-7, with a weak D call TRBD1 (6 bases). V was trimmed by 6 bases and J by 5 bases, leaving 11 bases between them. The CDR3 length is 12 residues. Per the germline V gene, CDR1 is SNHLY and CDR2 is FYNNEI. CDR3: CASSGRGNEQYF. The CDR3 nucleotides are TGTGCCAGCAGCGGCAGGGGTAACGAGCAGTACTTC.

The J gene is TRBJ1-1, the V gene TRBV30; D not resolved. CDR1 is GTSNPN and CDR2 is SVGIG in the germline V gene (reference sequence). The CDR3 loop spans 12 amino acids. V was clipped by 1 base and J by 2 bases, with 5 bases between them. For the CDR3, the DNA is TGTGCCTGGAGTGGACCTAACACTGAAGCTTTCTTT. Protein: CAWSGPNTEAFF.

This clone was seen more than once but under ten times. V and J are TRBV29-1 and TRBJ2-5; 7 nucleotides align to TRBD1. V was pared by 7 bases and J by 3 bases, with 2 bases of the junction left unmatched. Looked up from germline, CDR1 is SQVTM and CDR2 is ANQGSEA. This CDR3 is 11 amino acids long. The chain's CDR3 is CSADREETQYF. CDR3 sequence (DNA): TGCAGCGCCGACAGGGAAGAGACCCAGTACTTC.

The chain carries TRBV30 and TRBJ1-5, with D perhaps matching TRBD1 (5 bases). CDR1 is GTSNPN, CDR2 SVGIG, per germline (reference sequence). There are 13 residues in the CDR3. Between the trimmed V and J ends, which lost 3 bases and 5 bases, there was a span of 11 bases. The CDR3 region has the DNA TGTGCCTGGAGCGCCTCCAGGGATCAGCCCCAGCATTTT. Translating it yields CAWSASRDQPQHF.

This sequence joins TRBV30 and TRBJ2-7; TRBD2 might be the D (5 bases). The CDR3 runs 11 residues. V shed 0 bases and J shed 6 bases, with 6 bases lying between them. Germline V gives CDR1 GTSNPN, CDR2 SVGIG (reference sequence). CDR3 protein: CAWSVAVEQYF. CDR3 sequence (DNA): TGTGCCTGGAGTGTAGCGGTCGAGCAGTACTTC.

J is TRBJ2-3 and V is TRBV29-1, with D perhaps TRBD1 (5 bases). Germline loops: CDR1 SQVTM, CDR2 ANQGSEA. The length of the CDR3 is 13 residues. Between the trimmed V and J ends, which lost 6 bases and 0 bases, there was a span of 10 bases. CDR3 loop: CSVRAASTDTQYF. For the CDR3, the DNA is TGCAGCGTCAGGGCGGCTAGCACAGATACGCAGTATTTT.

Details on this clone: The sample holds other DNA sequences that translate to the same CDR3. J is TRBJ1-1 and V is TRBV29-1; D is unresolved. V lost 3 bases to trimming and J lost 2 bases, with 4 bases between them. Looked up from germline, CDR1 is SQVTM and CDR2 is ANQGSEA. The CDR3 totals 11 residues. CDR3 amino acids: CSVDRNTEAFF. In DNA form, the CDR3 reads TGCAGCGTTGACAGAAACACTGAAGCTTTCTTT.

The CDR3 loop reads CASSLEGSSGANVLTF. The CDR3, as DNA: TGCGCCAGCAGCTTGGAAGGGAGCTCTGGGGCCAACGTCCTGACTTTC. The chain has TRBV5-1 and TRBJ2-6, with D tentatively TRBD2 (5 bases). With 0 bases removed from V and 0 bases from J, the gap between germline ends came to 7 bases. CDR1 SGHRS and CDR2 YFSETQ come from the germline V gene. This CDR3 spans 16 amino acids. Full variable domain (missing parts from reference TRBV5-1 and TRBJ2-6): KAGVTQTPRYLIKTRGQQVTLSCSPISGHRSVSWYQQTPGQGLQFLFEYFSETQRNKGNFPGRFSGRQFSNSRSEMNVSTLELGDSALYLCASSLEGSSGANVLTFGAGSRLTVL.

The genes are TRBV29-1 and TRBJ1-1; D remains unclear. The CDR3 is made up of 14 amino acids. Germline assignment: CDR1 SQVTM and CDR2 ANQGSEA. This CDR3 reads CSSKVGVLNTEAFF. The CDR3 DNA reads as TGCAGTTCCAAGGTCGGGGTTTTGAACACTGAAGCTTTCTTT.

This chain links TRBV29-1 with TRBJ2-7, with unresolved D. The CDR3 extends over 12 amino acids. Per germline, CDR1 SQVTM and CDR2 ANQGSEA. The V and J ends lost 5 bases and 5 bases respectively, with 13 bases between them. In DNA, the CDR3 is TGCAGCGTTCGAGGCAAGTCGGACGAGCAGTACTTC. Its protein is CSVRGKSDEQYF.

V is TRBV30 and J is TRBJ2-7; possible D gene TRBD1, 6 bases. The germline V gene has CDR1 GTSNPN and CDR2 SVGIG (reference sequence). V lost 3 bases to trimming and J lost 0 bases, with 15 bases between them. The CDR3 totals 15 residues. This CDR3 reads CAWSFTQGHSYEQYF. The CDR3 DNA is TGTGCCTGGAGCTTTACGCAGGGGCACTCCTACGAGCAGTACTTC.

The chain joins TRBV27 to TRBJ2-1; 8 nucleotides agree with TRBD2. The CDR3 contains 15 residues. Germline loops: CDR1 MNHEY, CDR2 SMNVEV (reference sequence). With 6 bases clipped from V and 3 bases from J, the junction kept 7 bases outside the gene matches. The CDR3: CASRPTGGRYNEQFF. In nucleotides, the CDR3 is TGTGCCAGCAGACCCACGGGGGGGCGCTACAATGAGCAGTTCTTC.

The chain uses TRBV30 and TRBJ1-4; D call uncertain. The length of the CDR3 is 14 residues. Germline V CDR1 and CDR2: GTSNPN, SVGIG (reference sequence). V was shortened by 2 bases and J by 5 bases, with 12 bases between the two germline ends. The CDR3 loop is CAWSTSRANEKLFF. The CDR3 coding sequence is TGTGCCTGGAGTACCTCCAGAGCCAATGAAAAACTGTTTTTT. The full variable domain, in which reference TRBV30 and TRBJ1-4 provide the parts outside the CDR3, is SQTIHQWPATLVQPVGSPLSLECTVEGTSNPNLYWYRQAAGRGLQLLFYSVGIGQISSEVPQNLSASRPQDRQFILSSKKLLLSDSGFYLCAWSTSRANEKLFFGSGTQLSVL.

A word on this clone: This sample also contains other DNA sequences that code for the same CDR3. V and J are TRBV9 and TRBJ1-4; 7 nucleotides line up with TRBD1. The CDR3 extends over 14 amino acids. V was clipped by 2 bases and J by 3 bases; unmatched bases: 1. In germline, CDR1 is SGDLS, CDR2 YYNGEE. CDR3 sequence (DNA): TGTGCCAGCAGCGTGGGACAGTCTAATGAAAAACTGTTTTTT. Protein product: CASSVGQSNEKLFF.

This clone was counted a single time. The J gene is TRBJ1-2, the V gene TRBV4-3, with TRBD1 matching over 7 bases. Looked up from germline, CDR1 is LGHNA and CDR2 is YSLEER. The CDR3 covers 15 residues. J was trimmed by 3 bases and V by 2 bases; bases with no gene match: 6. In nucleotides, the CDR3 is TGCGCCAGCAGCCAACGATGGGACAGTGACTATGGCTACACCTTC. As protein: CASSQRWDSDYGYTF.

This clone was found once. This chain joins TRBV4-1 and TRBJ1-2, with D unresolved. Trimming removed 0 bases from V and 0 bases from J, with 5 bases in between. The CDR3 totals 14 residues. The germline gives CDR1 MGHRA, CDR2 YSYEKL. The CDR3 nucleotides read TGCGCCAGCAGCCAAGACGGCGCTAACTATGGCTACACCTTC. This sequence encodes CASSQDGANYGYTF.

This clone was picked up one time. The chain joins TRBV4-3 to TRBJ2-7; 8 bases match TRBD2. CDR1 is LGHNA, CDR2 YSLEER, per germline. This CDR3 comprises 13 residues. V was pared by 2 bases and J by 7 bases, with 4 bases of the junction left unmatched. The CDR3 DNA follows: TGCGCCAGCAGCCAAAGAGCGGGGGAGGAGCAGTACTTC. It is translated as CASSQRAGEEQYF.

The chain is built from TRBV29-1 and TRBJ1-2, with a weak D call TRBD1 (5 bases). V lost 7 bases to trimming and J lost 4 bases, with 10 bases between them. There are 11 residues in the CDR3. Germline values: CDR1 SQVTM, CDR2 ANQGSEA. In DNA form, the CDR3 reads TGCAGCGGCAGGGTTGCCTATGGCTACACCTTC. This translates into CSGRVAYGYTF.

The chain couples TRBV6-6 to TRBJ1-1; D gene ambiguous. The CDR3 covers 10 residues. V lost 8 bases and J lost 6, with 7 bases in between. The V gene's germline CDR1 is MNHNY and CDR2 SVGAGI (reference sequence). The CDR3, as DNA: TGTGCCAGCCGAGGGCCTGAAGCTTTCTTT. Amino acid sequence: CASRGPEAFF.

V and J are TRBV7-8 and TRBJ1-5, with 10 bases aligning to TRBD1. Looked up from germline, CDR1 is SGHVS and CDR2 is FQNEAQ. The CDR3 length is 14 residues. V trimming: 3 bases; J trimming: 4 bases; junction bases outside the gene matches: 0. Written as DNA, the CDR3 is TGTGCCAGCAGCTTGGACAGGGGGAATCAGCCCCAGCATTTT. Protein: CASSLDRGNQPQHF.

The chain employs TRBV29-1 and TRBJ1-1, with 7 nucleotides matching TRBD1. This CDR3 has 11 amino acids. Germline trimming cut 5 bases from V and 10 bases from J; bases unmatched to any gene: 7. Germline V gene lookup returns CDR1 SQVTM and CDR2 ANQGSEA. The CDR3 region has the DNA TGCAGCGTTCACAGGGGATCTGGAGCTTTCTTT. It encodes CSVHRGSGAFF.